This entry lists 15 T cell receptor beta chains sequenced from one sample in a study of control samples from healthy donors and cancer patients. Clones were sequenced by immunoSEQ multiplex PCR, and TCRdb holds only the in-frame ones, with some missing. The sample records about 130,000 clones, around 93% being singletons. Sequenced material: blood. Receptor source: a man younger than 35 in good health.

This clone was seen only once. CDR3 amino acids: CASSFLQGQGASYEQYF. CDR3 coding DNA: TGTGCCAGCAGTTTCCTCCAAGGACAGGGGGCCTCCTACGAGCAGTACTTC. The chain recombines TRBV27 with TRBJ2-7; 11 bases align to TRBD1. Losses at the gene ends were 3 bases for V and 0 bases for J; bases not matched to a gene: 7. Germline CDR1 reads MNHEY; CDR2 reads SMNVEV (reference sequence). The CDR3 is 17 amino acids.

The chain recombines TRBV12-3 or TRBV12-4 with TRBJ1-1; TRBD1 matches at 7 bases. Trimming removed 6 bases from V and 6 bases from J; junction bases left unmatched: 4. The CDR3 extends over 12 amino acids. The CDR3 loop is CASSPTGSEAFF. Written as DNA, the CDR3 is TGTGCCAGCAGCCCGACAGGGTCTGAAGCTTTCTTT.

The CDR3 region has the DNA TGTGCCAGCTCACCGACCCGAAGTAGCTACGAGCAGTACTTC. Protein sequence: CASSPTRSSYEQYF. The chain carries TRBV18 and TRBJ2-7, with no clear D. CDR1 is KGHSH, CDR2 LQKENI, per germline. The CDR3 has 14 residues. V lost 3 bases to trimming and J lost 3 bases, with 12 bases between them.

For this clone: This sample includes further DNA sequences coding for the same CDR3. The V and J genes are TRBV7-2 and TRBJ2-7; D could derive from TRBD1 or TRBD2 (5 bases each). Germline V gene lookup returns CDR1 SGHTA and CDR2 FQGNSA. There are 14 residues in the CDR3. Trimming pared 9 bases from V and 4 bases from J, leaving 19 bases between. The CDR3 DNA sequence: TGTGCCAGTAGTCCCCGTTGGGGGAAGTACGAGCAGTACTTC. Its protein is CASSPRWGKYEQYF.

The chain combines TRBV14 with TRBJ2-3; D is unclear. Trimming removed 4 bases at V and 4 bases at J, with 9 bases between. Per germline, CDR1 SGHDN and CDR2 FVKESK. This CDR3 has 13 residues. This chain's CDR3 is CASSRGVADTQYF. The DNA of the CDR3 is TGTGCCAGCAGCCGAGGTGTGGCAGATACGCAGTATTTT.

V usage is TRBV7-3 and J usage is TRBJ2-5, with TRBD2 matching over 8 bases. CDR1 and CDR2 (germline): SGHTA, FQGTGA. The CDR3 spans 15 residues. With 2 bases clipped from V and 5 bases from J, the junction kept 7 bases outside the gene matches. For the CDR3, the DNA is TGTGCCAGCAGCTTATCAGCGGGGGCATGGGAGACCCAGTACTTC. It translates to CASSLSAGAWETQYF. The complete variable domain, with remaining parts taken from reference TRBV7-3 and TRBJ2-5, reads GAGVSQTPSNKVTEKGKYVELRCDPISGHTALYWYRQSLGQGPEFLIYFQGTGAADDSGLPNDRFFAVRPEGSVSTLKIQRTERGDSAVYLCASSLSAGAWETQYFGPGTRLLVL.

The V and J genes are TRBV12-3 or TRBV12-4 and TRBJ1-2; the match to TRBD1 covers 8 bases. The CDR3 is 13 amino acids. V was clipped by 6 bases and J by 5 bases; unmatched bases: 5. The CDR3 DNA reads as TGTGCCAGCAGGCGGACAGGGAGTTATGGCTACACCTTC. Protein: CASRRTGSYGYTF.

The CDR3: CASGLVSGGAPGELFF. The CDR3 region has the DNA TGTGCTAGTGGTTTGGTATCAGGGGGCGCGCCCGGGGAGCTGTTTTTT. J is TRBJ2-2 and V is TRBV12-5; TRBD1 matches at 8 bases. This CDR3 contains 16 residues. V lost 0 bases, J lost 6 bases, and 6 bases stayed unmatched. Germline lookup yields CDR1 LGHNT and CDR2 FRNRAP.

A few counts support this clone. The rearrangement joins TRBV6-1 to TRBJ2-7, with D hard to call. This CDR3 contains 12 residues. The V and J ends lost 3 bases and 3 bases respectively, with 6 bases between them. In germline, CDR1 is MNHNS, CDR2 SASEGT. The CDR3 here is CASSDSFYEQYF. CDR3 in DNA: TGTGCCAGCAGTGACAGTTTCTACGAGCAGTACTTC.

The rearrangement links TRBV30 to TRBJ1-1, with 8 bases that match TRBD1. Germline trimming cut 4 bases from V and 8 bases from J; bases unmatched to any gene: 18. CDR1 and CDR2 from the germline V gene are GTSNPN and SVGIG (reference sequence). This CDR3 region has 16 residues. CDR3 in amino acids: CAWTHRTGLSPIEAFF. CDR3 bases: TGTGCCTGGACCCACCGGACAGGGCTCAGTCCTATAGAAGCTTTCTTT.

This chain uses TRBV21-1 with TRBJ2-5; TRBD1, the table's D call, lacks a check against the DNA. TRBV21-1 is an annotated pseudogene. CDR3 length: 12 amino acids. CDR3: CASSSGWETQYF. The CDR3 region has the DNA TGTGCCAGCAGCTCAGGGTGGGAGACCCAGTACTTC.

This clone turned up a few times. This chain links TRBV10-3 with TRBJ1-6, with no clear D. Trimming stripped 10 bases from V and 8 bases from J, with 21 bases between. This CDR3 contains 15 residues. Germline V gives CDR1 ENHRY, CDR2 SYGVKD. CDR3 coding DNA: TGTGCCACCGCACAACGGAGGGAAAGTGATTCACCCCTCCACTTT. Its translation is CATAQRRESDSPLHF.

The chain employs TRBV5-1 and TRBJ2-7, with D perhaps matching TRBD1 (5 bases). This CDR3 is 15 amino acids long. The V gene's germline CDR1 is SGHRS and CDR2 YFSETQ. The germline V and J ends were trimmed by 4 bases and 3 bases, with 17 bases remaining between them. CDR3 sequence reads: CASSPRAQADYEQYF. CDR3 DNA sequence: TGCGCCAGCAGCCCAAGGGCACAGGCGGACTACGAGCAGTACTTC.

This clone was recorded once. The chain employs TRBV7-2 and TRBJ2-7; 8 bases agree with TRBD2. V lost 0 bases, J lost 0 bases, and 4 bases stayed unmatched. The CDR3 runs to 16 residues. Germline V gene lookup returns CDR1 SGHTA and CDR2 FQGNSA. Written as DNA, the CDR3 is TGTGCCAGCAGCTTAGCCGGCGGGGGGCTCTCCTACGAGCAGTACTTC. Translating it yields CASSLAGGGLSYEQYF.

V gene TRBV3-1 (or the pseudogene TRBV3-2) combines with J gene TRBJ2-5, with 7 bases lining up with TRBD1. This CDR3 comprises 15 residues. The J segment lost 5 bases and the V segment lost 1 base, leaving 7 bases of the junction unmatched. Germline V lookup: CDR1 LGHDT, CDR2 YNNKEL (reference sequence). CDR3 protein: CASSQGGTVGETQYF. The DNA for the CDR3 is TGTGCCAGCAGCCAAGGAGGGACAGTTGGGGAGACCCAGTACTTC.